This TCR beta chain is from a study of cytomegalovirus exposure and HLA in healthy donors. Broader study findings: Three chains linked to CMV were shown in vitro to be specific for CMV antigens.

With 60 Vbeta and 13 Jbeta primers, the PCR was carried out. The table came from immunoSEQ multiplex PCR; TCRdb's copy has only in-frame clones and leaves some out. This table holds tens of thousands of clones, approximately 86% found once. Note on this clone: Its antigen is not identified.

The sequenced material came from PBMCs. This TCR was sampled from a man aged 25 to 45 in good health and CMV-seropositive.

CDR3 amino acids: CASSLASGPASEQFF. The CDR3 nucleotides read TGTGCCAGCAGCTTAGCGAGCGGGCCTGCCTCGGAGCAGTTCTTC. The chain recombines TRBV11-3 with TRBJ2-1; perhaps TRBD2 as D (6 bases). V was shortened by 1 base and J by 10 bases, with 17 bases between the two germline ends. Germline loops: CDR1 SGHNT, CDR2 YENEEA. The CDR3 totals 15 residues.